This TCR beta chain derives from a study of CD8 T cells in Susac syndrome. The CDR3 contains 11 residues. Trimming left V 1 base short and J 8 bases short, with 3 bases between. Per germline, CDR1 SGHDN and CDR2 FVKESK. Roughly 0.45 to 1 ug RNA was reverse transcribed with random hexamers. An immunoSEQ multiplex PCR generated amplified TCR beta CDR3 products spanning 54 Vbeta and 13 Jbeta. One entry per CDR3 protein, called by TCRdb with MiXCR from the immunoSEQ multiplex PCR reads. Of roughly 120,000 distinct CDR3 sequences in the sample, about 92% were seen once. The chain recombines TRBV14 with TRBJ1-3, with unresolved D. The sample was CD4+ T cells from PBMCs. The TCR sequence derives from a human donor with multiple sclerosis. The CDR3 reads CASSQGYTIYF. The CDR3 bases are TGTGCCAGCAGCCAAGGGTACACCATATATTTT.